A single count supports the clone carrying this TCR beta chain. The sample originates from a study of T-cell reconstitution after alpha-beta-depleted transplantation in children. Preparation of the TCRbeta library involved a method that used unique molecular identifiers. MiXCR, run by TCRdb on the PCR reads, gives a single entry per CDR3 protein. The sample consists of about 590,000 distinct CDR3 sequences, around 13% of them appearing once. J was trimmed by 1 base and V by 6 bases; bases with no gene match: 12. Germline CDR1 and CDR2: DFQATT and SNEGSKA (reference sequence). The CDR3 runs to 16 residues.

V usage is TRBV20-1 and J usage is TRBJ2-1; TRBD2 aligns across 7 bases. This clonotype was sampled from a male patient younger than 18 who had a stem cell transplant for acute myeloid leukemia, so the T cells may come from the graft donor. This sample comprised PBMCs, mostly from graft donor cells, obtained 360 days after TCRalphabeta/CD19-depleted stem cell transplant. CDR3 bases: TGCAGTGCCTCCCTCCTATCGGGAGGATCCTACAATGAGCAGTTCTTC. Encoded protein: CSASLLSGGSYNEQFF.